One sample yielded the 27 T cell receptor beta chains listed below, sequenced in a study of memory CD4+ T cells and cytomegalovirus serostatus. The protocol was immunoSEQ multiplex PCR, while the TCRdb copy is restricted to in-frame clones and leaves out a portion. The sample comprises about 48,000 clones, around 80% of which are singletons, and around 0.77% rests with the top ten. Single viable CD3+CD4+CD8-CD45RO+ cells were sorted as the memory CD4+ T cells. The specimen sequenced was memory CD4+ T cells from blood. These receptor sequences come from an adult in good health and CMV-seronegative.

The chain carries TRBV30 and TRBJ2-3; TRBD2 matches at 12 bases. After removal of 3 bases from V and 5 bases from J, the junction contained 6 bases not matched to a gene. Germline loops: CDR1 GTSNPN, CDR2 SVGIG (reference sequence). The CDR3 is 15 amino acids. The CDR3 bases are TGTGCCTGGAGCCCTCTAGCGGGGGGGCGAGATACGCAGTATTTT. It yields the protein CAWSPLAGGRDTQYF.

The V and J genes are TRBV7-9 and TRBJ1-3, with D unclear. Germline values: CDR1 SEHNR, CDR2 FQNEAQ (reference sequence). The CDR3 has 14 amino acids. V gave up 2 bases and J gave up 1 base, with 6 bases separating them. CDR3 sequence: CASSLRGSGNTIYF. CDR3 nucleotides: TGTGCCAGCAGCTTACGCGGATCTGGAAACACCATATATTTT.

The V and J genes are TRBV4-1 and TRBJ1-4, with D possibly TRBD1 on 6 matching bases. The CDR3 runs 15 residues. CDR1 and CDR2 (germline): MGHRA, YSYEKL. V gave up 4 bases and J gave up 4 bases, with 13 bases separating them. CDR3 sequence reads: CASSPIQGYNEKLFF. DNA for the CDR3: TGCGCCAGCAGCCCAATACAGGGCTATAATGAAAAACTGTTTTTT.

The chain couples TRBV5-4 to TRBJ2-1, with 9 bases fitting TRBD1. With 9 bases clipped from V and 4 bases from J, the junction kept 14 bases outside the gene matches. Germline CDR1 is SGHNT and CDR2 is YYREEE (reference sequence). This CDR3 has 16 amino acids. DNA for the CDR3: TGTGCCACCGAGCAAAGACAGGGGGGAAGATACAATGAGCAGTTCTTC. It is translated as CATEQRQGGRYNEQFF.

This sequence joins TRBV10-2 and TRBJ2-3, with D unclear. V lost 11 bases to trimming and J lost 3 bases, with 12 bases between them. CDR3 length: 12 residues. CDR1 and CDR2 (germline): WSHSY, SAAADI. The CDR3 sequence: CASRPGTDTQYF. The CDR3, as DNA: TGCGCCTCTCGCCCTGGGACAGATACGCAGTATTTT.

CDR3 in amino acids: CASSTDGAISGELFF. CDR3 coding DNA: TGTGCCAGTAGTACCGACGGAGCGATCAGCGGGGAGCTGTTTTTT. The chain couples TRBV19 to TRBJ2-2; the D is unclear. The CDR3 totals 15 residues. CDR1 is LNHDA, CDR2 SQIVND, per germline (reference sequence). V gave up 4 bases and J gave up 7 bases, with 16 bases separating them.

This sequence joins TRBV5-6 and TRBJ1-2; D remains ambiguous. Germline V gene sequence: CDR1 SGHDT, CDR2 YYEEEE. The germline V and J ends were trimmed by 4 bases and 0 bases, with 10 bases remaining between them. This CDR3 is built from 14 residues. CDR3 loop: CASSVQRTNYGYTF. CDR3 nucleotide sequence: TGTGCCAGCAGCGTACAGAGAACTAACTATGGCTACACCTTC.

The chain has TRBV5-1 and TRBJ2-7, with 7 bases identical to TRBD2. CDR1 SGHRS and CDR2 YFSETQ come from the germline V gene. The CDR3 runs 14 residues. With 1 base clipped from V and 6 bases from J, the junction kept 7 bases outside the gene matches. The CDR3 loop is CASSLRTAGVEQYF. In DNA form, the CDR3 reads TGCGCCAGCAGCTTGCGGACGGCGGGAGTCGAGCAGTACTTC.

The chain employs TRBV7-9 and TRBJ2-1, with D maybe TRBD2 (6 bases). Germline V gene data show CDR1 as SEHNR and CDR2 as FQNEAQ (reference sequence). This CDR3 region has 17 residues. V dropped 1 base and J dropped 2 bases, with 15 bases sitting between them. The CDR3 protein is CASSLGIGTGAYNEQFF. The CDR3 DNA follows: TGTGCCAGCAGCTTAGGGATAGGGACGGGGGCCTACAATGAGCAGTTCTTC.

This chain uses TRBV2 with TRBJ1-1, with 7 bases lining up with TRBD1. The CDR3 totals 15 residues. The germline gives CDR1 SNHLY, CDR2 FYNNEI. V dropped 6 bases and J dropped 1; count of bases not matched to a gene: 8. Here the CDR3 DNA reads TGTGCCAGCAGCGGGGGGACAGCTGCGAACACTGAAGCTTTCTTT. As protein: CASSGGTAANTEAFF.

This chain joins TRBV18 and TRBJ2-3; either TRBD1 or TRBD2 may fit D (5 bases each). Germline CDR1 and CDR2: KGHSH and LQKENI. The V and J ends lost 5 bases and 2 bases respectively, with 14 bases between them. This CDR3 is built from 15 residues. Here the CDR3 DNA reads TGTGCCAGCTCATCCCGGGTGGGGACCACAGATACGCAGTATTTT. Translated, it gives CASSSRVGTTDTQYF.

The chain is built from TRBV20-1 and TRBJ2-1; D assignment may be TRBD1 or TRBD2 (5 bases each). V was cut by 5 bases and J by 12 bases, with 14 bases left in between. CDR3 length equals 11 residues. In germline, CDR1 is DFQATT, CDR2 SNEGSKA (reference sequence). The CDR3 here is CSAGGPRLQFF. The CDR3 nucleotides are TGCAGTGCTGGGGGACCCCGACTGCAGTTCTTC.

The chain employs TRBV5-4 and TRBJ2-5, with no clear D. The CDR3 is made up of 15 amino acids. Germline loops: CDR1 SGHNT, CDR2 YYREEE (reference sequence). V was trimmed by 3 bases and J by 0 bases, leaving 12 bases between them. CDR3 protein: CASSSLGLYQETQYF. CDR3 bases: TGTGCCAGCAGCTCCCTCGGGTTGTACCAAGAGACCCAGTACTTC.

This clone is a singleton in its sample. The chain links TRBV5-4 to TRBJ2-1, with 10 bases that match TRBD2. Germline V CDR1 and CDR2: SGHNT, YYREEE (reference sequence). This CDR3 has 19 residues. With 5 bases clipped from V and 3 bases from J, the junction kept 17 bases outside the gene matches. This CDR3 is CASSSSGGPFITYYNEQFF. The CDR3 region has the DNA TGTGCCAGCAGTTCTAGCGGGGGCCCATTTATAACCTACTACAATGAGCAGTTCTTC.

The V call is TRBV7-9, the J call TRBJ2-5; D is ambiguous. The CDR3 is 14 amino acids. Germline V lookup: CDR1 SEHNR, CDR2 FQNEAQ (reference sequence). The V end lost 1 base, the J end lost 5 bases, and 11 bases lay between the germline ends. Written as DNA, the CDR3 is TGTGCCAGCAGCTTAGAGATCTCCGGGGAGACCCAGTACTTC. It is translated as CASSLEISGETQYF. Full variable domain (outside the CDR3, taken from reference TRBV7-9 and TRBJ2-5): DTGVSQNPRHKITKRGQNVTFRCDPISEHNRLYWYRQTLGQGPEFLTYFQNEAQLEKSRLLSDRFSAERPKGSFSTLEIQRTEQGDSAMYLCASSLEISGETQYFGPGTRLLVL.

The V call is TRBV29-1, the J call TRBJ2-5; D unclear. The CDR3 loop spans 13 amino acids. Germline V CDR1 and CDR2: SQVTM, ANQGSEA. Trimming removed 7 bases from V and 2 bases from J, with 14 bases in between. CDR3 DNA sequence: TGCAGCGGCCGCATGGGTGGGCAAGAGACCCAGTACTTC. Protein sequence: CSGRMGGQETQYF.

This chain joins TRBV27 and TRBJ2-2, with D possibly being TRBD1 (6 bases). Deletions cut 2 bases from V and 0 bases from J, with 7 bases between. Germline V gives CDR1 MNHEY, CDR2 SMNVEV (reference sequence). The CDR3 covers 15 residues. CDR3 sequence reads: CASSLRGTNTGELFF. The CDR3 DNA sequence: TGTGCCAGCAGTTTAAGGGGGACGAACACCGGGGAGCTGTTTTTT.

The V and J genes are TRBV28 and TRBJ2-4, with 9 bases identical to TRBD1. Germline loops: CDR1 MDHEN, CDR2 SYDVKM. The CDR3 covers 16 residues. J was trimmed by 6 bases and V by 4 bases; bases with no gene match: 10. In nucleotides, the CDR3 is TGTGCCAGCAGTTCCCCAAACAGGGGGCCGGGAAACATTCAGTACTTC. Encoded protein: CASSSPNRGPGNIQYF.

The chain is built from TRBV5-6 and TRBJ2-3, with TRBD1 matching 9 bases. The V gene's germline CDR1 is SGHDT and CDR2 YYEEEE. The CDR3 length is 18 residues. The ends lost 4 bases at V and 5 bases at J; junction bases unmatched: 17. The CDR3 protein is CASSPVSQGAPLKDTQYF. For the CDR3, the DNA is TGTGCCAGCAGCCCGGTCTCACAGGGGGCCCCTTTAAAAGATACGCAGTATTTT.

This chain joins TRBV28 and TRBJ2-1; no firm D call. V was cut by 3 bases and J by 7 bases, with 10 bases left in between. Per the germline V gene, CDR1 is MDHEN and CDR2 is SYDVKM. CDR3 length: 13 residues. The CDR3 DNA follows: TGTGCCAGCAGTTTGAGCGCTTCTAATGAGCAGTTCTTC. It specifies CASSLSASNEQFF.

The rearrangement uses TRBV5-4 and TRBJ2-7, with 8 nucleotides matching TRBD2. J gave up 0 bases and V 0 bases, and 5 bases lay outside the gene matches. The length of the CDR3 is 16 residues. Germline V gives CDR1 SGHNT, CDR2 YYREEE (reference sequence). CDR3 DNA sequence: TGTGCCAGCAGCTTGGGGGCGGGGGGAAACTCCTACGAGCAGTACTTC. Protein product: CASSLGAGGNSYEQYF.

This rearrangement joins TRBV10-3 to TRBJ2-7; no reliable D call. CDR1 and CDR2 from the germline V gene are ENHRY and SYGVKD. V lost 0 bases and J 4 bases, leaving 4 bases between the germline ends. CDR3 length: 12 residues. The CDR3 loop reads CAISESLYEQYF. The CDR3 DNA reads as TGTGCCATCAGTGAGTCGTTGTACGAGCAGTACTTC.

The chain couples TRBV11-2 to TRBJ1-5, with D unresolved. V gave up 5 bases and J gave up 1 base, with 6 bases separating them. In germline, CDR1 is SGHAT, CDR2 FQNNGV. This CDR3 is built from 13 residues. CDR3 sequence: CASSLSSNQPQHF. For the CDR3, the DNA is TGTGCCAGCAGCCTTAGCAGCAATCAGCCCCAGCATTTT.

This chain links TRBV27 with TRBJ2-7; maybe TRBD2 (5 bases). The V end was cut by 2 bases, the J end by 6 bases, with 20 bases between. There are 16 residues in the CDR3. The germline gives CDR1 MNHEY, CDR2 SMNVEV (reference sequence). The CDR3 DNA reads as TGTGCCAGCAGTTTAATCCCGGACTTAGGGATCGGCGAGCAGTACTTC. Translated, it gives CASSLIPDLGIGEQYF.

The chain is built from TRBV7-8 and TRBJ2-1; 7 bases are a match to TRBD2. Germline V CDR1 and CDR2: SGHVS, FQNEAQ. CDR3 length equals 15 residues. J lost 6 bases, V lost 5 bases, and 10 bases had no gene match. The CDR3 spells CASSQRGEGSNEQFF. The CDR3 bases are TGTGCCAGCAGCCAACGGGGGGAGGGAAGCAATGAGCAGTTCTTC.

The gene calls are TRBV28 and TRBJ1-4; D is unclear. Germline CDR1 MDHEN, CDR2 SYDVKM. Trimming cost V 1 base and J 7 bases, with 13 bases left between them. This CDR3 is built from 15 residues. The CDR3 is CASSLLGSKSEKLFF. The CDR3 bases are TGTGCCAGCAGTTTATTGGGGTCCAAAAGTGAAAAACTGTTTTTT.

The chain has TRBV27 and TRBJ1-1, with TRBD1 as a possible D gene (5 bases). This CDR3 has 15 residues. Germline assignment: CDR1 MNHEY and CDR2 SMNVEV (reference sequence). V gave up 4 bases and J gave up 0 bases, with 12 bases separating them. CDR3 nucleotide sequence: TGTGCCAGCAGTTGGGGAGGGGCGTTGAACACTGAAGCTTTCTTT. It translates to CASSWGGALNTEAFF.